A selection of T cell receptor beta chains follows, all from one sample in a study of blood T cell repertoires in COVID-19. Data came from immunoSEQ multiplex PCR; TCRdb stores just in-frame clones and leaves some out. In the table there are 150,000 to 200,000 clones, 85% to 95% of which are singletons. The sequencing sample was made of peripheral blood. All receptors come from a man aged 30 to 45 with COVID-19, enrolled during active disease. Each CDR3 is given with its conserved first and last residue. The order of the fields is V gene, J gene, clone size, D gene, CDR3 protein, CDR3 DNA. D genes are given only for firm matches. A row's size may be missing; if present it is once, few, many or a size class.

>TRBV5-1|TRBJ1-5|-|-
CASSETGGNQPQHF
TGCGCCAGCAGCGAGACAGGAGGCAATCAGCCCCAGCATTTT
>TRBV4-1|TRBJ2-1|-|TRBD1
CASSQVGGRNEQFF
TGCGCCAGCAGCCAAGTAGGGGGCAGGAATGAGCAGTTCTTC
>TRBV2|TRBJ1-1|-|-
CASSVGSGFAEAFF
TGTGCCAGCAGTGTGGGGTCGGGATTCGCTGAAGCTTTCTTT
>TRBV19|TRBJ1-1|-|TRBD1
CASSRDRGRRANTEAFF
TGTGCCAGTAGTCGGGACAGGGGTCGTAGAGCGAACACTGAAGCTTTCTTT
>TRBV5-1|TRBJ1-6|-|TRBD1
CASSLLGQGMGNNSPLHF
TGCGCCAGCAGCTTGTTAGGACAGGGGATGGGGAATAATTCACCCCTCCACTTT
>TRBV29-1|TRBJ1-1|-|-
CSVDRVGNAEAFF
TGCAGCGTTGACAGGGTTGGGAACGCTGAAGCTTTCTTT
>TRBV18|TRBJ1-5|-|TRBD1
CASSRIGTGGEGNQPQHF
TGTGCCAGCTCACGAATCGGGACAGGGGGCGAGGGCAATCAGCCCCAGCATTTT
>TRBV6-5|TRBJ1-1|once|-
CASSVGVTEAFF
TGTGCCAGCAGCGTAGGGGTGACTGAAGCTTTCTTT
>TRBV11-2|TRBJ2-1|-|-
CASSLDPPGVMDEQFF
TGTGCCAGCAGCTTAGATCCCCCAGGGGTGATGGATGAGCAGTTCTTC
>TRBV12-5|TRBJ1-5|once|-
CASGLVRGAYSNQPQHF
TGTGCTAGTGGTTTGGTACGTGGGGCGTATAGCAATCAGCCCCAGCATTTT
>TRBV15|TRBJ2-5|few|-
CATSSHDRKETQYF
TGTGCCACCAGCAGTCACGACAGAAAAGAGACCCAGTACTTC